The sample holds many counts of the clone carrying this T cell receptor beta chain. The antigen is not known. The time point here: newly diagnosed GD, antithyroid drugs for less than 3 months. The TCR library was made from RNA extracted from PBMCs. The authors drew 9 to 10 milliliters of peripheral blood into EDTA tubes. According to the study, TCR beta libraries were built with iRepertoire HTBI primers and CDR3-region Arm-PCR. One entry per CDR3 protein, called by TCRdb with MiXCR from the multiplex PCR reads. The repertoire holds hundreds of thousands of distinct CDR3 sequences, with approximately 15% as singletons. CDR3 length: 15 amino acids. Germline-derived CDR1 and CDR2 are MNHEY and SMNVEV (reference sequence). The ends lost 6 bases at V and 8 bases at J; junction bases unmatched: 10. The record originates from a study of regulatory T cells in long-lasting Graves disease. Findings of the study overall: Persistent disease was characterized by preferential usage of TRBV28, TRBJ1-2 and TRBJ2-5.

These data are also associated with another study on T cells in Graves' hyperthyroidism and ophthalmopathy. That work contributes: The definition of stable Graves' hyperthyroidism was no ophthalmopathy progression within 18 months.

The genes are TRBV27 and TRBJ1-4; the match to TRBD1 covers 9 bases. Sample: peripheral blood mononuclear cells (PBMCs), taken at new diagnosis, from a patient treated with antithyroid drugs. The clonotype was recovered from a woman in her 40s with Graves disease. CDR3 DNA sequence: TGTGCCAGCAGCCAAATACAGGGGGCGAGGGAAAAACTGTTTTTT. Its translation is CASSQIQGAREKLFF.